These T cell receptor beta chains were read from a single sample in a study of blood T cell repertoires in COVID-19. Sequencing was performed with immunoSEQ multiplex PCR; in TCRdb, only in-frame clones are kept and a portion is missing. The sample shows 150,000 or so clones, around 82% of them seen only once. The sample comprised peripheral blood. The receptors were gathered from a human donor with acute or convalescent COVID-19. The donor label of this sample is uncertain. The CDR3 runs from the conserved cysteine through the conserved F or W. The size entry is marked missing in some rows and otherwise reads once, few, many or a size class.

abundance,v_gene,len,j_gene,CDR3aa
NA,TRBV5-1,14,TRBJ2-7,CASSLSLAGTEQYF
NA,TRBV6-5,13,TRBJ2-7,CASSYRGSYEQYF
NA,TRBV7-6,14,TRBJ1-5,CASSLEAGAQPQHF
once,TRBV7-6,15,TRBJ2-7,CASSPGQGKAYEQYF
NA,TRBV7-8,15,TRBJ1-4,CASSLHQGGNEKLFF
NA,TRBV5-8,16,TRBJ1-2,CASSSGQRTQGYGYTF
NA,TRBV30,13,TRBJ1-1,CALGRGQNTEAFF
NA,TRBV5-4,16,TRBJ1-2,CASSFRTGGDNYGYTF
few,TRBV27,13,TRBJ1-3,CASSLSGGNTIYF
NA,TRBV7-2,12,TRBJ1-2,CASSRDRGGYTF
NA,TRBV11-2,16,TRBJ2-3,CASSKASPTPTDTQYF
once,TRBV7-9,16,TRBJ2-7,CASSLGSGGSSYEQYF
NA,TRBV19,15,TRBJ1-6,CASTDGGRRNSPLHF
NA,TRBV7-2,15,TRBJ1-2,CASSLEGQGAISYTF
NA,TRBV6-5,15,TRBJ1-4,CASSYREGPNEKLFF
few,TRBV11-2,12,TRBJ1-2,CASSLYSLGYTF
NA,TRBV30,13,TRBJ1-1,CAWRVQGVAEAFF
NA,TRBV29-1,13,TRBJ2-3,CSVPQASTDTQYF
NA,TRBV6-2/TRBV6-3,15,TRBJ1-2,CASSYSIGRNYGYTF
NA,TRBV5-8,14,TRBJ2-1,CASSRDSSYNEQFF
NA,TRBV10-3,11,TRBJ1-1,CATSAGGQAFF
NA,TRBV2,15,TRBJ2-5,CASSRGTTSRETQYF
NA,TRBV2,16,TRBJ1-3,CASSLNGPEVGNTIYF
few,TRBV7-9,14,TRBJ1-4,CASSLGAVNEKLFF
once,TRBV2,15,TRBJ1-6,CASRPLRQDLSPLHF
NA,TRBV6-1,19,TRBJ1-1,CASSDAPGQGAGRNKEAFF
NA,TRBV5-1,14,TRBJ1-1,CASSPGTGGTEAFF
NA,TRBV5-1,15,TRBJ1-1,CASSPLTGVNTEAFF
NA,TRBV5-1,16,TRBJ2-2,CASSLTAGRNTGELFF
NA,TRBV19,14,TRBJ2-7,CASSSPGLVNEQYF
NA,TRBV19,17,TRBJ1-2,CASSTQGQGPPGSGYTF
NA,TRBV7-2,14,TRBJ1-1,CASSIRQGGTEAFF
NA,TRBV11-2,14,TRBJ1-2,CASSLAGTGDGYTF
NA,TRBV10-3,14,TRBJ1-6,CAISTGKPDSPLHF
NA,TRBV6-1,14,TRBJ1-2,CASSEQFSRVGYTF
NA,TRBV6-5,14,TRBJ1-2,CASSRDRLNYGYTF
NA,TRBV11-3,14,TRBJ2-2,CASGAGLNTGELFF
NA,TRBV3-1/TRBV3-2,15,TRBJ1-3,CASSPGLISGNTIYF
NA,TRBV4-3,16,TRBJ1-2,CASSRGVRLSEYGYTF
once,TRBV29-1,12,TRBJ2-1,CSVESGGVEQFF
NA,TRBV19,14,TRBJ1-6,CASSLPVVESPLHF
once,TRBV19,13,TRBJ1-1,CASSTGTVLPLIF
NA,TRBV2,15,TRBJ2-3,CASSPGLGEADTQYF